Below, 20 T cell receptor beta chains from the same sample are listed, as sequenced in a study of T cells after posttransplantation cyclophosphamide. A marrow graft followed busulfan-fludarabine conditioning, with cyclophosphamide on days +3 and +4. The repertoire was sequenced with immunoSEQ multiplex PCR; TCRdb's copy has only in-frame clones and lacks some. Observed in the sample are 7,500 to 8,000 clones, none of them singletons. Material: PBMCs, obtained roughly three months after allogeneic stem cell transplant with posttransplant cyclophosphamide. Every receptor here comes from a female patient over 55 who received an allogeneic stem cell transplant from an unrelated donor, was CMV-positive, and had acute GVHD only. The graft donor may have given rise to some T cells.

This clone was seen at least ten times. This chain links TRBV19 with TRBJ2-5; TRBD1 agrees at 8 bases. V gave up 4 bases and J gave up 5 bases; unmatched junction bases: 9. Looked up from germline, CDR1 is LNHDA and CDR2 is SQIVND (reference sequence). The CDR3 totals 15 residues. This CDR3 is CASSSGQGARETQYF. DNA of the CDR3: TGTGCCAGTAGTAGCGGTCAGGGGGCGCGGGAGACCCAGTACTTC.

In this sample, this clone turned up many times. Here the CDR3 reads CASRNRGRGYTF. CDR3 bases: TGTGCCAGCAGAAACAGGGGTCGGGGCTACACCTTC. V gene TRBV6-5 combines with J gene TRBJ1-2; 7 bases are shared with TRBD1. J gave up 8 bases and V 6 bases, and 6 bases lay outside the gene matches. The CDR3 loop spans 12 amino acids. Germline CDR1 MNHEY, CDR2 SVGAGI.

This clone was counted ten times or more. The chain recombines TRBV19 with TRBJ1-2; D is ambiguous. The CDR3 is 12 residues long. CDR1 and CDR2 from the germline V gene are LNHDA and SQIVND (reference sequence). Trimming took off 5 bases at V and 2 bases at J, with 6 bases between the two ends. The chain's CDR3 is CASSPGNYGYTF. CDR3 DNA sequence: TGTGCCAGTAGTCCAGGCAACTATGGCTACACCTTC.

This clone showed up many times. The gene calls are TRBV5-4 and TRBJ1-2; D not resolved. This CDR3 region has 12 residues. Germline V gene lookup returns CDR1 SGHNT and CDR2 YYREEE (reference sequence). V was cut by 4 bases and J by 14 bases, with 18 bases left in between. The CDR3 is CASSRVPGEYTF. Here the CDR3 DNA reads TGTGCCAGCAGCCGGGTCCCCGGGGAATATACCTTC.

This clone has ten or more counts. The chain couples TRBV28 to TRBJ2-7, with D perhaps assigned TRBD1 or TRBD2 (6 bases each). Trimming took off 5 bases at V and 6 bases at J, with 20 bases between the two ends. Germline CDR1 reads MDHEN; CDR2 reads SYDVKM. The CDR3 length is 15 residues. CDR3 in DNA: TGTGCCAGCAGTCCCCCCATAGGGGGAGGATTCGAGCAGTACTTC. It codes for CASSPPIGGGFEQYF.

This clone came up many times. The V gene is TRBV9, the J gene TRBJ1-1, with a weak D call TRBD1 (5 bases). CDR3 size: 13 residues. Germline CDR1 SGDLS, CDR2 YYNGEE. Trimming removed 0 bases at V and 6 bases at J, with 9 bases between. CDR3 in DNA: TGTGCCAGCAGCGTAGTGCAGGGCGCTGAAGCTTTCTTT. This encodes CASSVVQGAEAFF.

This clone appeared many times. This rearrangement joins TRBV6-2 or TRBV6-3 to TRBJ2-7, with 11 bases aligning to TRBD2. The germline CDR1 and CDR2 sequences are MNHEY and SVGEGT. J was trimmed by 1 base and V by 6 bases; bases with no gene match: 8. CDR3 length equals 16 residues. The DNA of the CDR3 is TGTGCCAGCAGCCGGGTCCTAGCGGGAGGTTCCTACGAGCAGTACTTC. This gives the protein CASSRVLAGGSYEQYF.

This clone has at least ten counts. The chain joins TRBV7-2 to TRBJ1-2, with D tentatively TRBD1 (6 bases). V was pared by 5 bases and J by 4 bases, with 17 bases between. Germline assignment: CDR1 SGHTA and CDR2 FQGNSA. The CDR3 has 15 amino acids. The CDR3 DNA sequence: TGTGCCAGCAGCGCGCAGACTGCAGGGGTCTATGGCTACACCTTC. Its translation is CASSAQTAGVYGYTF. Full variable domain (missing parts from reference TRBV7-2 and TRBJ1-2): GAGVSQSPSNKVTEKGKDVELRCDPISGHTALYWYRQSLGQGLEFLIYFQGNSAPDKSGLPSDRFSAERTGGSVSTLTIQRTQQEDSAVYLCASSAQTAGVYGYTFGSGTRLTVV.

This clone has a count of ten or more. This chain connects TRBV19 to TRBJ1-5; 8 bases map to TRBD1. The CDR3 is 15 residues long. The ends lost 5 bases at V and 7 bases at J; junction bases unmatched: 10. Per germline, CDR1 LNHDA and CDR2 SQIVND (reference sequence). CDR3 residues: CASSQQTGAGQPQHF. CDR3 nucleotide sequence: TGTGCCAGTAGTCAGCAGACAGGGGCCGGGCAGCCCCAGCATTTT.

This clone was seen repeatedly, ten times or more. J is TRBJ1-1 and V is TRBV30; TRBD1 might be the D (5 bases). V lost 3 bases to trimming and J lost 1 base, with 9 bases between them. CDR1 and CDR2 (germline): GTSNPN, SVGIG (reference sequence). The CDR3 consists of 13 residues. The CDR3 DNA is TGTGCCTGGAGCCCCGGGGGGAACACTGAAGCTTTCTTT. It specifies CAWSPGGNTEAFF.

In its sample, this clone was seen many times. The J gene is TRBJ1-4, the V gene TRBV19, with D perhaps TRBD1 (6 bases). Germline CDR1 reads LNHDA; CDR2 reads SQIVND (reference sequence). The CDR3 is 15 amino acids. Trimming stripped 3 bases from V and 4 bases from J, with 12 bases between. The CDR3 sequence is CASSMGGTSNEKLFF. The CDR3 nucleotides are TGTGCCAGTAGTATGGGTGGGACAAGTAATGAAAAACTGTTTTTT.

This clone was recorded at least ten times. The V gene is TRBV7-9, the J gene TRBJ2-7; 7 bases agree with TRBD2. The CDR3 consists of 16 residues. V lost 1 base and J lost 0; bases outside the gene matches: 6. Germline CDR1 reads SEHNR; CDR2 reads FQNEAQ (reference sequence). CDR3 protein: CASSLGLAASSYEQYF. DNA for the CDR3: TGTGCCAGCAGCTTAGGACTAGCTGCGAGCTCCTACGAGCAGTACTTC.

The table lists this clone with many counts. The chain is built from TRBV2 and TRBJ1-2, with D unresolved. Germline CDR1 reads SNHLY; CDR2 reads FYNNEI. This CDR3 contains 13 residues. V gave up 7 bases and J gave up 5 bases, with 14 bases separating them. The CDR3 DNA follows: TGTGCCAGCAAACTTGGCGGGGAGTATGGCTACACCTTC. It specifies CASKLGGEYGYTF.

This clone was observed at least ten times. The chain links TRBV5-6 to TRBJ1-3; the match to TRBD1 covers 9 bases. J lost 6 bases, V lost 1 base, and 8 bases had no gene match. From germline, CDR1 is SGHDT and CDR2 YYEEEE. CDR3 length equals 16 residues. Here the CDR3 reads CASSLRAGTGQNTIYF. CDR3 sequence (DNA): TGTGCCAGCAGCTTGAGGGCCGGGACAGGGCAAAACACCATATATTTT. Complete variable domain (other parts from reference TRBV5-6 and TRBJ1-3): DAGVTQSPTHLIKTRGQQVTLRCSPKSGHDTVSWYQQALGQGPQFIFQYYEEEERQRGNFPDRFSGHQFPNYSSELNVNALLLGDSALYLCASSLRAGTGQNTIYFGEGSWLTVV.

By share, this clone ranks as medium-sized. This chain links TRBV5-8 with TRBJ1-1; D is undetermined. Germline CDR1 reads SGHTS; CDR2 reads YDEGEE. CDR3 length: 11 residues. The V and J ends lost 5 bases and 8 bases respectively, with 10 bases between them. The CDR3 region has the DNA TGTGCCAGCAGGGTTCAGATCGAAGCTTTCTTT. Protein: CASRVQIEAFF.

This clone showed up many times. The rearrangement joins TRBV5-6 to TRBJ2-1; D uncertain. The V gene lost 0 bases and the J gene lost 8 bases, with 9 bases spanning the gap. Per the germline V gene, CDR1 is SGHDT and CDR2 is YYEEEE. This CDR3 contains 13 residues. The CDR3 loop is CASSLARYHEQFF. CDR3 DNA sequence: TGTGCCAGCAGCTTGGCCCGCTATCATGAGCAGTTCTTC.

This clone was seen many times. This chain's CDR3 is CASSLSGRTSYEQYF. The CDR3 DNA reads TGCGCCAGCAGCCTTAGCGGAAGAACCTCCTACGAGCAGTACTTC. V and J are TRBV5-1 and TRBJ2-7; possible D gene TRBD2, 6 bases. V was pared by 4 bases and J by 0 bases, with 14 bases between. CDR1 and CDR2 from the germline V gene are SGHRS and YFSETQ. This CDR3 region has 15 residues. Together with reference TRBV5-1 and TRBJ2-7, the CDR3 gives the full variable domain: KAGVTQTPRYLIKTRGQQVTLSCSPISGHRSVSWYQQTPGQGLQFLFEYFSETQRNKGNFPGRFSGRQFSNSRSEMNVSTLELGDSALYLCASSLSGRTSYEQYFGPGTRLTVT.

In its sample, this clone was seen many times. The chain employs TRBV6-5 and TRBJ1-1; 10 bases fit TRBD1. Germline-derived CDR1 and CDR2 are MNHEY and SVGAGI. CDR3 length equals 15 residues. V shed 1 base, J shed 4 bases, and the junction held 3 bases outside the gene matches. As DNA, the CDR3 is TGTGCCAGCAGTTACTTGGGACAGGGGTTCACTGAAGCTTTCTTT. Protein: CASSYLGQGFTEAFF.

This clone was observed many times. J is TRBJ2-1 and V is TRBV5-4, with 9 bases identical to TRBD2. Looked up from germline, CDR1 is SGHNT and CDR2 is YYREEE (reference sequence). The V and J ends lost 3 bases and 4 bases, in that order; junction bases with no gene match: 11. This CDR3 spans 17 amino acids. The CDR3 loop is CASSSPPAGGNYNEQFF. The DNA for the CDR3 is TGTGCCAGCAGCTCCCCCCCAGCGGGGGGTAATTACAATGAGCAGTTCTTC. The entire variable domain, with the rest obtained from reference TRBV5-4 and TRBJ2-1, is as follows: ETGVTQSPTHLIKTRGQQVTLRCSSQSGHNTVSWYQQALGQGPQFIFQYYREEENGRGNFPPRFSGLQFPNYSSELNVNALELDDSALYLCASSSPPAGGNYNEQFFGPGTRLTVL.

The sample holds many counts of this clone. V usage is TRBV15 and J usage is TRBJ2-2; no reliable D call. Trimming took 0 bases from V and 6 from J, leaving 8 bases between them. Per germline, CDR1 LNHNV and CDR2 YYDKDF (reference sequence). The CDR3 totals 14 residues. The CDR3 region has the DNA TGTGCCACCAGCAGAGATCGGTACCCCGGGGAGCTGTTTTTT. Protein sequence: CATSRDRYPGELFF.